This passage covers 18 T cell receptor beta chains from one sample sequenced in a study of CD8 T cells in Susac syndrome. RNA was extracted with the RNeasy kit, and a quantity of roughly 0.45 to 1 ug was reverse transcribed using random hexamers. TCRdb re-derived calls from the immunoSEQ multiplex PCR reads in MiXCR, one entry per CDR3 protein. Among 200,000 to 250,000 distinct CDR3 sequences listed, about 95% were seen once. The sample consisted of CD4+ T cells from PBMCs. These receptors were collected from a human donor with Susac syndrome.

This rearrangement joins TRBV7-2 to TRBJ2-4; no definite D call. This CDR3 has 15 residues. Germline V gives CDR1 SGHTA, CDR2 FQGNSA. The V and J ends lost 5 bases and 6 bases respectively, with 17 bases between them. In DNA form, the CDR3 reads TGTGCCAGCAGCCCCATAGGAGTAGACTTAAACATTCAGTACTTC. Translation gives CASSPIGVDLNIQYF.

The chain couples TRBV7-3 to TRBJ1-2, with 7 bases aligning to TRBD1. CDR1 and CDR2 from the germline V gene are SGHTA and FQGTGA. The V segment lost 4 bases and the J segment 4 bases; nucleotides outside the gene matches: 9. The CDR3 is made up of 15 amino acids. In DNA, the CDR3 is TGTGCCAGCAGCTCGCAAGCCGGGACAGCCTATGGCTACACCTTC. It yields the protein CASSSQAGTAYGYTF.

The V and J genes are TRBV6-2 or TRBV6-3 and TRBJ1-2, with D hard to call. Between the trimmed V and J ends, which lost 4 bases and 4 bases, there was a span of 7 bases. CDR3 length: 12 residues. CDR1 and CDR2 from the germline V gene are MNHEY and SVGEGT. CDR3 sequence: CASSSRFYGYTF. CDR3 sequence (DNA): TGTGCCAGCAGTTCAAGGTTCTATGGCTACACCTTC.

This sequence joins TRBV6-5 and TRBJ2-7; the match to TRBD2 covers 11 bases. The CDR3 contains 15 residues. The V gene's germline CDR1 is MNHEY and CDR2 SVGAGI. J gave up 7 bases and V 2 bases, and 7 bases lay outside the gene matches. As DNA, the CDR3 is TGTGCCAGCAGTTACGGTCGACTAGCGGGATATGAGCAGTACTTC. It is translated as CASSYGRLAGYEQYF.

This CDR3 reads CASSPAGGNPNYGYTF. The CDR3 region has the DNA TGTGCCAGCTCACCAGCAGGGGGTAACCCTAACTATGGCTACACCTTC. The rearrangement joins TRBV18 to TRBJ1-2; 7 positions agree with TRBD1. The J segment lost 0 bases and the V segment lost 2 bases, leaving 6 bases of the junction unmatched. The germline V gene encodes CDR1 KGHSH and CDR2 LQKENI. The CDR3 runs to 16 residues.

Here the CDR3 DNA reads TGCAGTGCTAGCCTAGCGGGGGAAGATACGCAGTATTTT. Its translation: CSASLAGEDTQYF. The chain links TRBV20-1 to TRBJ2-3; TRBD2 matches 10 bases. CDR3 size: 13 residues. From germline, CDR1 is DFQATT and CDR2 SNEGSKA (reference sequence). The junction had 2 bases not matched to a gene; V was cut back by 3 bases and J by 5 bases.

V gene TRBV20-1 combines with J gene TRBJ2-2; D is ambiguous. The length of the CDR3 is 13 residues. Trimming removed 2 bases at V and 0 bases at J, with 4 bases between. Germline-derived CDR1 and CDR2 are DFQATT and SNEGSKA (reference sequence). The CDR3 sequence is CSARRANTGELFF. The CDR3 nucleotides are TGCAGTGCTAGACGGGCGAACACCGGGGAGCTGTTTTTT.

J is TRBJ2-2 and V is TRBV18, with D perhaps matching TRBD1 (5 bases). This CDR3 contains 14 residues. V was trimmed by 2 bases and J by 5 bases, leaving 9 bases between them. Germline loops: CDR1 KGHSH, CDR2 LQKENI. The CDR3 region has the DNA TGTGCCAGCTCACCAGGGCAGGGTACCGGGGAGCTGTTTTTT. Its protein is CASSPGQGTGELFF.

This sequence joins TRBV9 and TRBJ1-3, with D possibly being TRBD1 (5 bases). Trimming shortened V by 3 bases and J by 3 bases, and 13 bases separated the two germline ends. CDR3 length: 15 amino acids. The V gene's germline CDR1 is SGDLS and CDR2 YYNGEE. This chain's CDR3 is CASSDLQGFGNTIYF. CDR3 sequence (DNA): TGTGCCAGCAGCGACCTCCAGGGATTTGGAAACACCATATATTTT. The entire variable domain, with the rest obtained from reference TRBV9 and TRBJ1-3, is as follows: DSGVTQTPKHLITATGQRVTLRCSPRSGDLSVYWYQQSLDQGLQFLIQYYNGEERAKGNILERFSAQQFPDLHSELNLSSLELGDSALYFCASSDLQGFGNTIYFGEGSWLTVV.

The chain couples TRBV7-2 to TRBJ1-5; 9 bases match TRBD1. Germline assignment: CDR1 SGHTA and CDR2 FQGNSA. CDR3 size: 17 residues. Trimming took 2 bases from V and 2 from J; bases not matched to a gene: 7. CDR3 region: CASSLSWDRVGNQPQHF. CDR3 sequence (DNA): TGTGCCAGCAGCTTATCATGGGACAGGGTGGGCAATCAGCCCCAGCATTTT.

This sequence joins TRBV9 and TRBJ2-2, with 8 bases that match TRBD1. The CDR3 sequence is 18 residues long. V gave up 0 bases and J gave up 3 bases; unmatched junction bases: 10. CDR1 and CDR2 from the germline V gene are SGDLS and YYNGEE. The CDR3 reads CASSVGPRGRGDTGELFF. CDR3 coding DNA: TGTGCCAGCAGCGTAGGACCCAGGGGGCGCGGGGACACCGGGGAGCTGTTTTTT. Filled out from reference TRBV9 and TRBJ2-2, the complete variable domain reads DSGVTQTPKHLITATGQRVTLRCSPRSGDLSVYWYQQSLDQGLQFLIQYYNGEERAKGNILERFSAQQFPDLHSELNLSSLELGDSALYFCASSVGPRGRGDTGELFFGEGSRLTVL.

This chain uses TRBV28 with TRBJ1-2; D ambiguous. CDR1 and CDR2 (germline): MDHEN, SYDVKM. The V end lost 6 bases, the J end lost 6 bases, and 8 bases lay between the germline ends. This CDR3 contains 11 residues. The CDR3 sequence is CASSQIDGYTF. The CDR3 DNA is TGTGCCAGCAGCCAAATAGATGGCTACACCTTC.

V usage is TRBV5-1 and J usage is TRBJ2-7; D is unresolved. The V gene's germline CDR1 is SGHRS and CDR2 YFSETQ. The CDR3 loop spans 13 amino acids. Deletions cut 0 bases from V and 5 bases from J, with 9 bases between. The CDR3 region has the DNA TGCGCCAGCAGCTTGGGCAGGTTAGACGAGCAGTACTTC. It encodes CASSLGRLDEQYF.

This chain connects TRBV19 to TRBJ1-6, with D possibly being TRBD1 (5 bases). Trimming cost V 9 bases and J 7 bases, with 13 bases left between them. The CDR3 runs 13 residues. Per germline, CDR1 LNHDA and CDR2 SQIVND (reference sequence). The DNA for the CDR3 is TGTGCCAGCTCGGACCGGGGGAATTCACCCCTCCACTTT. It translates to CASSDRGNSPLHF.

The chain uses TRBV9 and TRBJ1-2; D call uncertain. With 5 bases removed from V and 7 bases from J, the gap between germline ends came to 12 bases. The length of the CDR3 is 12 residues. Per the germline V gene, CDR1 is SGDLS and CDR2 is YYNGEE. CDR3 in amino acids: CASSDGRSGYTF. CDR3 in DNA: TGTGCCAGCAGTGACGGACGTTCTGGCTACACCTTC.

This chain uses TRBV5-4 with TRBJ2-3, with a tentative D call TRBD1 (7 bases). Trimming shortened V by 4 bases and J by 4 bases, and 16 bases separated the two germline ends. This CDR3 is 15 amino acids long. Germline V gene lookup returns CDR1 SGHNT and CDR2 YYREEE (reference sequence). CDR3 residues: CASSRTGGEADTQYF. CDR3 bases: TGTGCCAGCAGCCGGACAGGAGGGGAAGCAGATACGCAGTATTTT.

The chain joins TRBV14 to TRBJ1-4; unclear D gene. Between the trimmed V and J ends, which lost 1 base and 8 bases, there was a span of 5 bases. Germline lookup yields CDR1 SGHDN and CDR2 FVKESK. The CDR3 extends over 12 amino acids. CDR3 coding DNA: TGTGCCAGCAGCCAAGGCGGGGAAAAACTGTTTTTT. Protein sequence: CASSQGGEKLFF.

This rearrangement joins TRBV2 to TRBJ2-5; 7 bases fit TRBD1. Looked up from germline, CDR1 is SNHLY and CDR2 is FYNNEI. V lost 2 bases and J lost 0; bases outside the gene matches: 0. The CDR3 extends over 14 amino acids. DNA for the CDR3: TGTGCCAGCAGTGAAACAGGGGACCAAGAGACCCAGTACTTC. It codes for CASSETGDQETQYF.